Below are 19 T cell receptor beta chains sequenced from a single sample in a study of blood T cell repertoires in COVID-19. This table comes from immunoSEQ multiplex PCR, and its TCRdb copy is limited to in-frame clones, with some not included. The repertoire includes about 190,000 clones, almost 90% of them detected once, and 1.5% to 2% sits in the top ten. Sequencing used peripheral blood. These receptors originate from a man between 18 and 35 years old with active or convalescent COVID-19.

The V gene is TRBV5-1, the J gene TRBJ1-2; 9 nucleotides match TRBD1. Losses at the gene ends were 3 bases for V and 7 bases for J; bases not matched to a gene: 7. The CDR3 runs to 14 residues. The germline gives CDR1 SGHRS, CDR2 YFSETQ. CDR3 coding DNA: TGCGCCAGCAGCTACGGACAGGGGCCCGGTGGCTACACCTTC. It specifies CASSYGQGPGGYTF. Looking up the rest from reference TRBV5-1 and TRBJ1-2 gives the full variable domain: KAGVTQTPRYLIKTRGQQVTLSCSPISGHRSVSWYQQTPGQGLQFLFEYFSETQRNKGNFPGRFSGRQFSNSRSEMNVSTLELGDSALYLCASSYGQGPGGYTFGSGTRLTVV.

The V call is TRBV19, the J call TRBJ2-3, with 11 positions matching TRBD2. The V and J ends lost 4 bases and 6 bases, in that order; junction bases with no gene match: 9. CDR1 LNHDA and CDR2 SQIVND come from the germline V gene (reference sequence). The length of the CDR3 is 16 residues. CDR3 DNA sequence: TGTGCCAGTAGTACGGGACTAGCGGCCGTAGCGGATACGCAGTATTTT. Encoded protein: CASSTGLAAVADTQYF.

This clone was found once. The gene calls are TRBV19 and TRBJ1-2, with D tentatively TRBD1 (5 bases). The CDR3 consists of 14 residues. With 4 bases removed from V and 5 bases from J, the gap between germline ends came to 14 bases. Germline CDR1 and CDR2: LNHDA and SQIVND (reference sequence). The CDR3 region has the DNA TGTGCCAGTAGTACTACGATGGGGCCATATGGCTACACCTTC. It is translated as CASSTTMGPYGYTF.

This clone was observed a handful of times. This chain joins TRBV28 and TRBJ1-6; D is possibly TRBD1 (6 bases). The CDR3 has 18 amino acids. From germline, CDR1 is MDHEN and CDR2 SYDVKM. Between the trimmed V and J ends, which lost 2 bases and 15 bases, there was a span of 29 bases. This CDR3 reads CASSLKSSFRDRPSSLHF. The CDR3 DNA is TGTGCCAGCAGTTTAAAGTCTTCATTCCGAGACAGGCCAAGTAGCCTCCACTTT.

The chain recombines TRBV7-9 with TRBJ1-3, with D unclear. This CDR3 spans 17 amino acids. Germline V gives CDR1 SEHNR, CDR2 FQNEAQ (reference sequence). The V end lost 0 bases, the J end lost 0 bases, and 12 bases lay between the germline ends. The CDR3 region is CASSLAIRDLSGNTIYF. The CDR3, as DNA: TGTGCCAGCAGCTTAGCGATTCGGGATCTCTCTGGAAACACCATATATTTT.

This clone was observed a single time. The chain couples TRBV5-1 to TRBJ1-4; 9 nucleotides line up with TRBD1. This CDR3 is 15 amino acids long. The ends lost 5 bases at V and 7 bases at J; junction bases unmatched: 9. Germline lookup yields CDR1 SGHRS and CDR2 YFSETQ. CDR3 amino acids: CASRSRQGGTEKLFF. The CDR3, as DNA: TGCGCCAGCAGAAGCAGACAGGGGGGAACTGAAAAACTGTTTTTT.

The chain joins TRBV28 to TRBJ1-3; D gene uncertain. CDR1 and CDR2 (germline): MDHEN, SYDVKM. This CDR3 is 14 amino acids long. Trimming left V 10 bases short and J 2 bases short, with 15 bases between. This chain's CDR3 is CATKLQRTGNTIYF. DNA for the CDR3: TGTGCCACAAAGCTACAGCGGACTGGAAACACCATATATTTT.

Remarks on this clone: The sample carries other DNA sequences with the same CDR3. This chain uses TRBV27 with TRBJ2-2, with D possibly TRBD2 on 5 matching bases. With 7 bases removed from V and 3 bases from J, the gap between germline ends came to 12 bases. The CDR3 has 14 amino acids. Germline CDR1 reads MNHEY; CDR2 reads SMNVEV (reference sequence). This CDR3 is CASTSRGDTGELFF. DNA of the CDR3: TGTGCCAGCACTAGTCGGGGTGACACCGGGGAGCTGTTTTTT.

DNA of the CDR3: TGTGCCAGCAGCCAAGTCCTTGCAGGGGTAATTCGAAACTATGGCTACACCTTC. Translated, it gives CASSQVLAGVIRNYGYTF. The rearrangement uses TRBV4-2 and TRBJ1-2; a possible D gene is TRBD1 (6 bases). Germline CDR1 LGHNA, CDR2 YNFKEQ. The CDR3 is 18 residues long. V was cut by 1 base and J by 2 bases, with 20 bases left in between.

The V gene is TRBV7-3, the J gene TRBJ2-1, with D perhaps matching TRBD2 (7 bases). The CDR3 has 16 amino acids. CDR1 and CDR2 (germline): SGHTA, FQGTGA. Trimming cost V 1 base and J 0 bases, with 10 bases left between them. The CDR3 region is CASSLNGGASYNEQFF. CDR3 in DNA: TGTGCCAGCAGCTTAAATGGGGGGGCCTCCTACAATGAGCAGTTCTTC.

This chain links TRBV5-1 with TRBJ2-2; D is ambiguous. The CDR3 spans 13 residues. Germline lookup yields CDR1 SGHRS and CDR2 YFSETQ. The V end lost 2 bases, the J end lost 6 bases, and 8 bases lay between the germline ends. CDR3 in amino acids: CASSFPAAGELFF. In DNA, the CDR3 is TGCGCCAGCAGCTTTCCTGCGGCCGGGGAGCTGTTTTTT.

V and J are TRBV2 and TRBJ2-2, with a weak D call TRBD2 (6 bases). V was pared by 4 bases and J by 2 bases, with 11 bases between. The CDR3 is 15 residues long. CDR1 and CDR2 from the germline V gene are SNHLY and FYNNEI. CDR3 sequence: CASSVEGTNTGELFF. CDR3 nucleotide sequence: TGTGCCAGCAGTGTAGAAGGGACTAACACCGGGGAGCTGTTTTTT.

The rearrangement links TRBV11-2 to TRBJ2-3; unclear D gene. CDR1 and CDR2 from the germline V gene are SGHAT and FQNNGV. The CDR3 loop spans 15 amino acids. The V and J ends lost 0 bases and 2 bases respectively, with 9 bases between them. The CDR3 sequence: CASSLDSLFTDTQYF. The CDR3 nucleotides are TGTGCCAGCAGCTTAGATTCCCTTTTCACAGATACGCAGTATTTT.

The chain links TRBV9 to TRBJ2-7, with 11 bases matching TRBD1. CDR3 length: 16 amino acids. The germline V gene encodes CDR1 SGDLS and CDR2 YYNGEE. J gave up 5 bases and V 0 bases, and 7 bases lay outside the gene matches. CDR3 amino acids: CASSVDRTGGIHEQYF. The CDR3 nucleotides read TGTGCCAGCAGCGTAGACAGGACAGGGGGCATCCACGAGCAGTACTTC.

V is TRBV30 and J is TRBJ2-5; D call uncertain. Trimming stripped 2 bases from V and 4 bases from J, with 11 bases between. There are 13 residues in the CDR3. From germline, CDR1 is GTSNPN and CDR2 SVGIG (reference sequence). DNA of the CDR3: TGTGCCTGGAGTTCGAACTTTGGAGAGACCCAGTACTTC. Encoded protein: CAWSSNFGETQYF.

The chain combines TRBV10-3 with TRBJ2-6, with TRBD1 identical over 10 bases. This CDR3 is 19 amino acids long. Germline V lookup: CDR1 ENHRY, CDR2 SYGVKD. The J segment lost 2 bases and the V segment lost 0 bases, leaving 7 bases of the junction unmatched. The CDR3, as DNA: TGTGCCATCAGTGAGTCGGGGACAGGGGTATTGGCTGGGGCCAACGTCCTGACTTTC. This translates into CAISESGTGVLAGANVLTF.

The chain couples TRBV4-2 to TRBJ1-6; maybe TRBD1 (6 bases). The CDR3 contains 16 residues. Germline V CDR1 and CDR2: LGHNA, YNFKEQ. Deletions cut 2 bases from V and 5 bases from J, with 13 bases between. CDR3 amino acids: CASSQLQGRDNSPLHF. The DNA for the CDR3 is TGTGCCAGCAGCCAATTACAGGGACGTGATAATTCACCCCTCCACTTT.

V is TRBV18 and J is TRBJ2-1; the match to TRBD2 covers 8 bases. The CDR3 totals 15 residues. Germline V lookup: CDR1 KGHSH, CDR2 LQKENI. The J segment lost 4 bases and the V segment lost 1 base, leaving 3 bases of the junction unmatched. CDR3 protein: CASSPQLAVYNEQFF. CDR3 nucleotides: TGTGCCAGCTCACCACAACTAGCGGTATACAATGAGCAGTTCTTC.

This chain uses TRBV6-5 with TRBJ1-2; 9 bases map to TRBD1. Germline CDR1 reads MNHEY; CDR2 reads SVGAGI. CDR3 length equals 12 residues. V shed 11 bases and J 2 bases; nucleotides not matched to a gene: 3. Written as DNA, the CDR3 is TGTGCCGGACAGGGGCGGAACTATGGCTACACCTTC. Residues: CAGQGRNYGYTF.